This is a list of T cell receptor beta chains from one sample in a study of CD8+CD57+ T cells in acquired aplastic anemia. TCRdb reanalysed the reads using MiXCR and keeps one entry per CDR3 protein. There are approximately 300,000 distinct CDR3 sequences in the sample; about 50% occur only once, and under 1.5% lies in the top ten. The sequenced material came from sorted CD4+, CD8+, or CD8+CD57+ T cells (not recorded which) from PBMCs. These receptors were collected from a human donor with aplastic anemia. Both conserved end residues are part of each CDR3. The order of the fields is V gene, J gene, CDR3 length, CDR3 protein.

TRBV18,TRBJ2-1,15,CASSPKGLAVNEQFF
TRBV29-1,TRBJ2-7,17,CSVAVLSGGGRGYEQYF
TRBV6-5,TRBJ2-7,11,CASSAVNEQYF
TRBV6-4,TRBJ2-1,17,CASSRGSGLAGTNEQFF
TRBV9,TRBJ2-1,16,CASSQPGQGVYNEQFF
TRBV29-1,TRBJ1-2,12,CSVVGRNYGYTF
TRBV7-2,TRBJ1-5,15,CASSQWTGADQPQHF
TRBV20-1,TRBJ2-7,13,CSARRQGAYEQYF
TRBV14,TRBJ2-5,15,CASSPGLLVVETQYF
TRBV5-5,TRBJ2-7,14,CASSLVGRDYEQYF
TRBV12-3/TRBV12-4,TRBJ2-3,13,CASSPASTDTQYF
TRBV12-3/TRBV12-4,TRBJ2-3,11,CASSRPDTQYF
TRBV7-9,TRBJ2-1,14,CASSLGGEGHEQFF
TRBV29-1,TRBJ2-1,16,CSVEEVGAGTFYEQFF
TRBV19,TRBJ1-5,13,CASSTGQDQPQHF
TRBV5-6,TRBJ1-2,14,CASSLAQPNYGYTF
TRBV9,TRBJ1-6,14,CASSVGLYNSPLHF
TRBV18,TRBJ1-1,11,CASSPLDEAFF
TRBV7-8,TRBJ2-5,15,CASSLDPARVTTQYF
TRBV5-1,TRBJ1-6,14,CASSSGTAYSPLHF
TRBV7-9,TRBJ2-1,15,CASSLGQIIANEQFF
TRBV12-3/TRBV12-4,TRBJ2-7,12,CASSLAAAEQYF
TRBV6-5,TRBJ1-2,14,CASRTPLGYYGYTF
TRBV20-1,TRBJ2-2,11,CSARDYRELIF
TRBV12-3/TRBV12-4,TRBJ1-2,13,CASSLLTGFGYTF
TRBV3-1,TRBJ1-6,13,CASSHGNNSPLHF
TRBV2,TRBJ2-3,13,CASRQGPTDTQYF
TRBV20-1,TRBJ1-2,14,CSANSQGLGYGYTF
TRBV15,TRBJ1-1,18,CASSTGFVGGAVNTEAFF
TRBV24-1,TRBJ2-3,15,CATSDTSGSSDTQYF
TRBV9,TRBJ2-6,20,CASSFPGTSGGGSGANVLTF
TRBV15,TRBJ2-7,14,CATSIYRGGYEQYF
TRBV7-9,TRBJ2-5,12,CASNHGQETQYF
TRBV7-6,TRBJ2-1,17,CASSLPWNGTSIDEQFF
TRBV6-2/TRBV6-3,TRBJ2-1,11,CASSYVGEQFF
TRBV7-9,TRBJ2-7,14,CASSWGDSRREQYF
TRBV10-3,TRBJ2-1,14,CAISGLSSYNEQFF
TRBV7-8,TRBJ2-5,13,CASSLAAGTDLYF
TRBV18,TRBJ2-7,16,CASSPPGAASSYEQYF
TRBV7-2,TRBJ2-3,13,CASSLWGRDTQYF
TRBV9,TRBJ2-7,13,CASSARWGDEQYF
TRBV20-1,TRBJ1-2,16,CSAKGASTGFRDGYTF
TRBV7-6,TRBJ2-7,14,CASSRTGGSHEQYF
TRBV20-1,TRBJ2-1,16,CSARDSSREAYNEQFF
TRBV19,TRBJ2-7,13,CASSRRGPYEQYF
TRBV24-1,TRBJ2-1,15,CATSDPFGPNNEQFF
TRBV20-1,TRBJ1-1,15,CSSSSGGAVNTEAFF
TRBV18,TRBJ2-7,13,CASSWDRVDEQYF
TRBV29-1,TRBJ1-1,12,CSAQGQEGEAFF
TRBV25-1,TRBJ2-5,15,CASSSPRTGKETQYF
TRBV7-6,TRBJ2-1,15,CASTTGPSSYNEQFF
TRBV12-3/TRBV12-4,TRBJ2-5,13,CASSLARFETQYF
TRBV20-1,.,15,CSARAAAHRADTQHF